The rows below give T cell receptor beta chains drawn from one sample of a study of T cell responses to AZD1222 COVID-19 vaccine. TCRdb's copy holds only in-frame clones and misses some; the assay was immunoSEQ multiplex PCR. The sample contains about 140,000 clones, around 89% of which appear only once. Sequencing was performed on peripheral blood, taken on day 0 of AZD1222 vaccination. These receptors were collected from an adult in good health. CDR3s include the opening cysteine and the closing phenylalanine or tryptophan. D genes are given only for firm matches. Not every row has a clone size; where given, it reads once, few, many or a size class.

>TRBV5-1|NA|TRBJ2-1|NA
TGCGCCAGCAGCTTGGATTGGAGCAAAAATGAGCAGTTCTTC
CASSLDWSKNEQFF
>TRBV5-1|NA|TRBJ2-3|NA
TGCGCCAGCAGCTCTGGGCGGCCGGGGATAACAGATACGCAGTATTTT
CASSSGRPGITDTQYF
>TRBV6-5|NA|TRBJ2-5|NA
TGTGCCAGCACCCAGGAGAGGGGGAGTCAAGAGACCCAGTACTTC
CASTQERGSQETQYF
>TRBV4-2|NA|TRBJ1-2|few
TGTGCCAGCAGCCAAGAGGGGCGGTTCTCATATGGCTACACCTTC
CASSQEGRFSYGYTF
>TRBV12-3/TRBV12-4|TRBD1|TRBJ1-2|NA
TGTGCCAGCAGTCGGGACAGGACCTACGCCTACACCTTC
CASSRDRTYAYTF
>TRBV7-2|TRBD1|TRBJ2-7|NA
TGTGCCAGCAGCTCCCTCCGGGGACAGACGACCTACGAGCAGTACTTC
CASSSLRGQTTYEQYF
>TRBV19|TRBD1|TRBJ1-5|NA
TGTGCCACAACCCGGGACAGGGGGACTCAGCCCCAGCATTTT
CATTRDRGTQPQHF
>TRBV6-5|TRBD1|TRBJ2-5|NA
TGTGCCGGTCGGGACAGGTCCTGGGAGACCCAGTACTTC
CAGRDRSWETQYF
>TRBV3-1/TRBV3-2|NA|TRBJ1-1|NA
TGTGCCAGCAGCCAAGATACGGGGCGGGCTGAAGCTTTCTTT
CASSQDTGRAEAFF
>TRBV2|TRBD2|TRBJ2-1|NA
TGTGCCACCTCCCTAGCGGGGGAGTACAATGAGCAGTTCTTC
CATSLAGEYNEQFF
>TRBV30|TRBD1|TRBJ1-5|NA
TGTGCCTGTAAAATACGGACAGGAGCCCATCAGCCCCAGCATTTT
CACKIRTGAHQPQHF
>TRBV4-1|NA|TRBJ1-2|NA
TGCGCCAGCAGCCAACCGACTGGTGCCAGGCCATATGGCTACACCTTC
CASSQPTGARPYGYTF
>TRBV15|NA|TRBJ2-7|NA
TGTGCCACCAGCAGAGGTACGAGGGACGAGCAGTACTTC
CATSRGTRDEQYF
>TRBV28|TRBD1|TRBJ1-4|NA
TGTGCCAGCAGTTACCGGGACAGGGGGCGTAGGGCTAATGAAAAACTGTTTTTT
CASSYRDRGRRANEKLFF
>TRBV28|NA|TRBJ1-1|NA
TGTGCCAGCAGTCCGACAGTCACCCCGGGAGGCGCTTTCTTT
CASSPTVTPGGAFF
>TRBV7-9|NA|TRBJ1-4|NA
TGTGCCAGCAGCTCTCCAGGAAGGAAGGAAAAACTGTTTTTT
CASSSPGRKEKLFF
>TRBV19|NA|TRBJ1-6|NA
TGTGCCAGTAGTATAAGGTCCGGTTTTCCAGGGGCGCCCAGCTCCTATAATTCACCCCTCCACTTT
CASSIRSGFPGAPSSYNSPLHF
>TRBV18|NA|TRBJ1-6|NA
TGTGCCAGCGCCCGGGACAAAAATAATTCACCCCTCCACTTT
CASARDKNNSPLHF
>TRBV28|TRBD2|TRBJ2-7|NA
TGTGCCAGCAGCTCAGCGGGAGAGCAGTACTTC
CASSSAGEQYF
>TRBV27|TRBD1|TRBJ1-2|NA
TGTGCCAGCAGTTTAGGGACAGGGAACTATGGCTACACCTTC
CASSLGTGNYGYTF
>TRBV6-1|NA|TRBJ1-2|NA
TGTGCCAGCAGTGAAGGAGCAGGGGATAGAAACTATGGCTACACCTTC
CASSEGAGDRNYGYTF
>TRBV5-4|NA|TRBJ2-1|NA
TGTGCCAGCAGCTTGGGAAGTCCGTACGTTGAGCAGTTCTTC
CASSLGSPYVEQFF
>TRBV28|NA|TRBJ1-1|NA
TGTGCCAGCAGTTTACTCCCCCGGGGAGCTTTCTTT
CASSLLPRGAFF
>TRBV28|TRBD1|TRBJ1-2|NA
TGTGCCAGCATTACTCGGGACAGACCTAACTATGGCTACACCTTC
CASITRDRPNYGYTF
>TRBV6-4|NA|TRBJ2-7|many
TGTGCCAGCAGTGAAAGGACAAGCTCCTACGAGCAGTACTTC
CASSERTSSYEQYF
>TRBV15|NA|TRBJ1-4|few
TGTGCCACCAGCGTTAGGGGGTATGAAAAACTGTTTTTT
CATSVRGYEKLFF
>TRBV5-1|TRBD1|TRBJ2-3|NA
TGCGCCAGCAGCCCAATGGGGCAGGGGGTAATCTTGCAGGCAGATACGCAGTATTTT
CASSPMGQGVILQADTQYF
>TRBV5-1|NA|TRBJ1-2|NA
TGCGCCAGCAGCTTGGCCGTACAGGGCAACTATGGCTACACCTTC
CASSLAVQGNYGYTF
>TRBV4-1|NA|TRBJ2-7|NA
TGCGCCAGCAGCCAGACCGTTTCGAGCTCCTACGAGCAGTACTTC
CASSQTVSSSYEQYF
>TRBV30|NA|TRBJ2-2|NA
TGTGCCTGGAGTGCAGAGACCGGGGAGCTGTTTTTT
CAWSAETGELFF
>TRBV6-5|TRBD2|TRBJ2-7|NA
TGTGCCAGCAGGAGCGGGGTTTACGGCTACGAGCAGTACTTC
CASRSGVYGYEQYF
>TRBV19|NA|TRBJ1-1|NA
TGTGCCAGTTCTCCGGATCGTGACACTGAAGCTTTCTTT
CASSPDRDTEAFF
>TRBV28|TRBD1|TRBJ2-7|NA
TGTGCCAGCAGTTTCGAGTCCCGACTACAGGGGTCTTCCTACGAGCAGTACTTC
CASSFESRLQGSSYEQYF
>TRBV18|TRBD2|TRBJ2-3|NA
TGTGCCAGCTCACCACCGGGGAGGGCAGATACGCAGTATTTT
CASSPPGRADTQYF
>TRBV19|TRBD1|TRBJ1-2|once
TGTGCCAGTAGCACTGGGACAGCTGCTAACTATGGCTACACCTTC
CASSTGTAANYGYTF
>TRBV12-3/TRBV12-4|TRBD2|TRBJ2-1|NA
TGTGCCAGCAGGGCTAGCGGGCAGCAGTTCTTC
CASRASGQQFF
>TRBV5-6|NA|TRBJ2-5|NA
TGTGCCAGCAGCTTAGTGAGGGCACCTCAAGAGACCCAGTACTTC
CASSLVRAPQETQYF
>TRBV28|TRBD2|TRBJ2-1|NA
TGTGCCAGCAGCATTATAGCGGGAGGGCCCCAAAATGAGCAGTTCTTC
CASSIIAGGPQNEQFF
>TRBV13|NA|TRBJ2-2|NA
TGTGCCAGCAGCGACAGTGTCACCGGGGAGCTGTTTTTT
CASSDSVTGELFF
>TRBV5-1|TRBD2|TRBJ2-1|once
TGCGCCAGCGTCCTTAGCGGGAGGGGGCCCTACAATGAGCAGTTCTTC
CASVLSGRGPYNEQFF
>TRBV7-9|NA|TRBJ1-2|NA
TGTGCCAGCAGCTTAGACGGCACTGAATTGGGCTACACCTTC
CASSLDGTELGYTF
>TRBV13|NA|TRBJ1-1|NA
TGTGCCAGCAGCCCTGACACTGAAGCTTTCTTT
CASSPDTEAFF
>TRBV2|TRBD2|TRBJ2-3|NA
TGTGCCAGCAGTAGAAGACTAGCGGGAGGGACTTATAGCACAGATACGCAGTATTTT
CASSRRLAGGTYSTDTQYF
>TRBV12-3/TRBV12-4|NA|TRBJ1-4|few
TGTGCCAGCAGCAGAACTAATGAAAAACTGTTTTTT
CASSRTNEKLFF
>TRBV2|NA|TRBJ1-2|NA
TGTGCCAGCAGTCCGAACAGGGCAGGGAACTATGGCTACACCTTC
CASSPNRAGNYGYTF
>TRBV15|TRBD1|TRBJ2-7|NA
TGTGCCACCAGCAGAAGGACAGGAACCTACGAGCAGTACTTC
CATSRRTGTYEQYF
>TRBV9|NA|TRBJ2-5|NA
TGTGCCAGCAGCCCTGGAGGAGAGACCCAGTACTTC
CASSPGGETQYF
>TRBV7-6|TRBD2|TRBJ2-5|NA
TGTGCCAGCAGCTTGGTAGCGGGATACGTAGAGACCCAGTACTTC
CASSLVAGYVETQYF
>TRBV27|NA|TRBJ2-3|NA
TGTGCCAGCAGCCCCCTCCGGACCGGGAGCACAGATACGCAGTATTTT
CASSPLRTGSTDTQYF
>TRBV7-8|NA|TRBJ2-7|NA
TGTGCCAGCAGCTGCTACCCCTACGAGCAGTACTTC
CASSCYPYEQYF
>TRBV5-1|TRBD1|TRBJ1-1|NA
TGCGCCAGCAGCCCAGAGACAGGGGGCCGTGAAGCTTTCTTT
CASSPETGGREAFF